The 11 T cell receptor beta chains below all came from one sample that was sequenced in a study of metastatic and nonmetastatic thyroid tumors. Thyroid surgery had not been preceded by any treatment in any patient. TCRdb ran MiXCR on the PCR reads. The sample records 13,000 or so clones, more than 20% being singletons. The material sequenced was tumor tissue. The receptors were sampled from a female donor with papillary thyroid cancer or a benign thyroid nodule (not recorded which). Some clones in this sample may be carry-over from other donors' samples.

V is TRBV27 and J is TRBJ2-7; D unclear. CDR1 MNHEY and CDR2 SMNVEV come from the germline V gene (reference sequence). This CDR3 spans 14 amino acids. Trimming took 3 bases from V and 2 from J, leaving 11 bases between them. The CDR3 spells CASSFASPAYEQYF. The CDR3 nucleotides read TGTGCCAGCAGTTTTGCCAGCCCGGCCTACGAGCAGTACTTC.

The V call is TRBV9, the J call TRBJ2-2; D unclear. V was clipped by 0 bases and J by 4 bases, with 4 bases between them. Germline assignment: CDR1 SGDLS and CDR2 YYNGEE. This CDR3 spans 13 amino acids. The CDR3, as DNA: TGTGCCAGCAGCGTAGACCTCACCGGGGAGCTGTTTTTT. This encodes CASSVDLTGELFF.

J is TRBJ2-2 and V is TRBV5-1, with D possibly matching TRBD1 (5 bases). CDR1 is SGHRS, CDR2 YFSETQ, per germline. The CDR3 is 16 residues long. The V gene lost 8 bases and the J gene lost 3 bases, with 20 bases spanning the gap. The CDR3 DNA follows: TGCGCCAGGGTCCCCAGGGCTGTGACCGACACCGGGGAGCTGTTTTTT. Its translation: CARVPRAVTDTGELFF.

For this clone: It may be a read error: a sequence one base away is much more abundant. J is TRBJ1-4 and V is TRBV7-6; D remains unclear. Per the germline V gene, CDR1 is SGHVS and CDR2 is FNYEAQ. The CDR3 runs 15 residues. The CDR3 sequence is CASSYLGGLNGKLFF. The CDR3 DNA reads TGTGCCAGCAGCTATTTGGGTGGGCTTAATGGAAAACTGTTTTTT.

J is TRBJ2-1 and V is TRBV15, with D perhaps given as TRBD1 or TRBD2 (5 bases each). The V end lost 0 bases, the J end lost 2 bases, and 5 bases lay between the germline ends. The CDR3 loop spans 14 amino acids. CDR1 and CDR2 (germline): LNHNV, YYDKDF (reference sequence). As DNA, the CDR3 is TGTGCCACCAGCAGAGAGGGGGCCTACAATGAGCAGTTCTTC. Translation: CATSREGAYNEQFF.

This clone ranks as medium-sized. This chain joins TRBV27 and TRBJ2-1; D remains unclear. The V end lost 3 bases, the J end lost 4 bases, and 7 bases lay between the germline ends. The germline CDR1 and CDR2 sequences are MNHEY and SMNVEV (reference sequence). The CDR3 contains 13 residues. CDR3 nucleotide sequence: TGTGCCAGCAGTTTTTCAAATTACAATGAGCAGTTCTTC. It encodes CASSFSNYNEQFF.

Many counts were recorded for this clone. The CDR3 coding sequence is TGCAGTGCTAAGAACGTGGGGGGCTCCAACTATGGCTACACCTTC. It yields the protein CSAKNVGGSNYGYTF. J is TRBJ1-2 and V is TRBV20-1; TRBD1 might be the D (6 bases). The germline gives CDR1 DFQATT, CDR2 SNEGSKA (reference sequence). The CDR3 covers 15 residues. V gave up 4 bases and J gave up 2 bases, with 17 bases separating them.

This chain's CDR3 is CATSRSRGSGNTIYF. The CDR3 nucleotides read TGTGCCACCAGCCGAAGCAGGGGTTCTGGAAACACCATATATTTT. The chain joins TRBV15 to TRBJ1-3, with D maybe TRBD1 (6 bases). Germline-derived CDR1 and CDR2 are LNHNV and YYDKDF (reference sequence). V was shortened by 5 bases and J by 1 base, with 12 bases between the two germline ends. This CDR3 has 15 residues.

Points on this clone: It may be a read error: a sequence one base away is much more abundant. This chain links TRBV5-4 with TRBJ1-1; no clear D. Germline-derived CDR1 and CDR2 are SGHNT and YYREEE (reference sequence). This CDR3 has 13 residues. Written as DNA, the CDR3 is TGTGCCAGCAGCTCCCGGGGTCGGGGTGAAGATTTCTTT. Its protein product is CASSSRGRGEDFF.

This clone was observed a few times. The genes are TRBV12-3 or TRBV12-4 and TRBJ2-2, with TRBD2 matching 9 bases. V gave up 3 bases and J gave up 9 bases; unmatched junction bases: 17. The CDR3 runs 18 residues. In DNA form, the CDR3 reads TGTGCCAGCAGTTTGGGCTTAAGCGGGGGGCCAAGTAACCGGGAGCTGTTTTTT. It translates to CASSLGLSGGPSNRELFF.

This clone was recorded once. One junction end does not reproduce the germline sequence, and a read error may be involved. The chain links TRBV5-1 to TRBJ2-3; D is uncertain. Germline V gene sequence: CDR1 SGHRS, CDR2 YFSETQ. The CDR3 loop spans 18 amino acids. As DNA, the CDR3 is TGCGCCAACAGCTTTGCCATAGATAGGACGGTACGCACATATACGCAGTATTTT. It specifies CANSFAIDRTVRTYTQYF.